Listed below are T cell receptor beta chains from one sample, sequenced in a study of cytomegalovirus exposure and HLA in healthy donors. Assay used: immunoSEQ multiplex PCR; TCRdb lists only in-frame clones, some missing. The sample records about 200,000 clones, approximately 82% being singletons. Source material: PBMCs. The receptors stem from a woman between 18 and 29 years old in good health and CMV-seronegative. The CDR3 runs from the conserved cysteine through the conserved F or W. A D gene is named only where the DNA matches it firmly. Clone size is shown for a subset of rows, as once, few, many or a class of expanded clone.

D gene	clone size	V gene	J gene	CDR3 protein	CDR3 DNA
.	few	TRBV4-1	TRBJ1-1	CASSPGTFLTEAFF	TGCGCCAGCAGTCCTGGGACTTTCCTCACTGAAGCTTTCTTT
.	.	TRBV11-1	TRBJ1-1	CASSPIGGTEAFF	TGTGCCAGCAGTCCGATCGGAGGCACTGAAGCTTTCTTT
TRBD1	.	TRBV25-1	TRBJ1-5	CASSTSGDSDPQPQHF	TGTGCCAGCAGTACCTCCGGGGACAGCGACCCTCAGCCCCAGCATTTT
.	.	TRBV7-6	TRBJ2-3	CASSLKAAGGTTATTDTQYF	TGTGCCAGCAGCTTAAAGGCGGCAGGAGGGACGACTGCCACCACAGATACGCAGTATTTT
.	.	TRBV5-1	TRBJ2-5	CASSWSGDSQETQYF	TGCGCCAGCAGCTGGTCCGGGGACTCCCAAGAGACCCAGTACTTC
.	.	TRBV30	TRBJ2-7	CAWKTGSYEQYF	TGTGCCTGGAAAACAGGGTCCTACGAGCAGTACTTC
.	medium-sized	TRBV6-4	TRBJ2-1	CASSDNSYNEQFF	TGTGCCAGCAGTGACAACTCCTACAATGAGCAGTTCTTC
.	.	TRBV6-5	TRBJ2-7	CASSSPRAGKYEQYF	TGTGCCAGCAGTTCCCCCAGGGCAGGGAAGTACGAGCAGTACTTC
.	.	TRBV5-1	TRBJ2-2	CASSAGTLNTGELFF	TGCGCCAGCAGCGCCGGGACGCTGAACACCGGGGAGCTGTTTTTT
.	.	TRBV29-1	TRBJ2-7	CSAANSGYEQYF	TGCAGCGCGGCCAATAGCGGCTACGAGCAGTACTTC
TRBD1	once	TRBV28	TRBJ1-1	CASSSTGTGNTEAFF	TGTGCCAGCAGTTCCACCGGGACAGGGAACACTGAAGCTTTCTTT
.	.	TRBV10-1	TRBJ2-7	CASSESGRDEQYF	TGCGCCAGCAGTGAGTCGGGAAGGGACGAGCAGTACTTC
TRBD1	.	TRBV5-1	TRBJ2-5	CASSPTLPGQEKETQYF	TGCGCCAGCAGCCCAACACTCCCGGGACAGGAAAAAGAGACCCAGTACTTC
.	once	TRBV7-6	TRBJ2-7	CASSFALGGGYEQYF	TGTGCCAGCAGCTTCGCTTTGGGAGGAGGCTACGAGCAGTACTTC
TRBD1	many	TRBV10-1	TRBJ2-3	CASKRDRHTDTQYF	TGCGCCAGCAAACGGGACAGGCACACAGATACGCAGTATTTT
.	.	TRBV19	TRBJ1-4	CASRDAAEKLFF	TGTGCCAGTAGGGATGCGGCGGAAAAACTGTTTTTT
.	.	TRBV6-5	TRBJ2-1	CASTYLNEQFF	TGTGCCAGCACCTATTTGAATGAGCAGTTCTTC
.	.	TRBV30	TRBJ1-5	CAWNRQRNQPQHF	TGTGCCTGGAACCGACAGCGCAATCAGCCCCAGCATTTT
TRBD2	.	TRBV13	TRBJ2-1	CASSLGGAGGPWDNEQFF	TGTGCCAGCAGCTTAGGTGGAGCGGGAGGGCCTTGGGACAATGAGCAGTTCTTC
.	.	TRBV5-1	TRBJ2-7	CASTLGTGLFYEQYF	TGCGCCAGCACCCTCGGAACGGGACTCTTCTACGAGCAGTACTTC
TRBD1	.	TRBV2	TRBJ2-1	CASSEAWDRDEQFF	TGTGCCAGCAGTGAAGCGTGGGACAGGGATGAGCAGTTCTTC
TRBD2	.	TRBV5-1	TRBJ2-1	CASSSGTSGYNEQFF	TGCGCCAGCAGCTCGGGGACTAGCGGGTACAATGAGCAGTTCTTC
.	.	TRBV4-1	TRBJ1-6	CASSFQGSTNSPLHF	TGCGCCAGCAGCTTCCAGGGGAGTACGAATTCACCCCTCCACTTT
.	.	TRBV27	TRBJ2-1	CASNLRWMGSSYNEQFF	TGTGCCAGCAATCTGAGATGGATGGGGAGTTCCTACAATGAGCAGTTCTTC
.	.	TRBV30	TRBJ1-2	CAWSVRPVALRGYTF	TGTGCCTGGAGTGTACGTCCGGTGGCCCTGCGGGGCTACACCTTC
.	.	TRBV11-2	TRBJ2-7	CASSEGLAYEQYF	TGTGCCAGCAGTGAAGGATTGGCCTACGAGCAGTACTTC
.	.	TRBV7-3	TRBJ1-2	CASSLNQDYGYTF	TGTGCCAGCAGCTTAAATCAGGACTATGGCTACACCTTC
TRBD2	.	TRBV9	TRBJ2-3	CASSVGGGGGGTDTQYF	TGTGCCAGCAGCGTAGGAGGTGGCGGGGGAGGCACAGATACGCAGTATTTT
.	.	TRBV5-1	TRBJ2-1	CASSLDGDHSYNEQFF	TGCGCCAGCAGCTTGGATGGGGACCACTCCTACAATGAGCAGTTCTTC
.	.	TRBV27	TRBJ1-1	CASSRAGDGTEAFF	TGTGCCAGCAGTCGGGCAGGGGATGGCACTGAAGCTTTCTTT
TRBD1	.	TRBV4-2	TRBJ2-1	CASSGGTGAVLAHNEQFF	TGTGCCAGCAGCGGCGGGACAGGGGCTGTTCTTGCACACAATGAGCAGTTCTTC
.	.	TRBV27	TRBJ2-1	CASRPAWGAYNEQFF	TGTGCCAGCAGGCCTGCCTGGGGCGCCTACAATGAGCAGTTCTTC
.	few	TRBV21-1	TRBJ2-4	CASSIRDRGVLAKNIQYF	TGTGCCAGCAGCATCCGGGACAGGGGCGTACTAGCCAAAAACATTCAGTACTTC
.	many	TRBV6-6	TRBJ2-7	CASSYQGLSYEQYF	TGTGCCAGCAGTTACCAGGGTCTGTCTTACGAGCAGTACTTC
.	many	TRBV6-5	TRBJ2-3	CASSSAGATDTQYF	TGTGCCAGCAGTAGTGCGGGGGCAACAGATACGCAGTATTTT
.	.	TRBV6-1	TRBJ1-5	CASSEALGGYDQPQHF	TGTGCCAGCAGTGAAGCGCTGGGAGGGTACGATCAGCCCCAGCATTTT
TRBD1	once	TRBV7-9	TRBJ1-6	CASGRDSSYNSPLHF	TGTGCCAGCGGCAGGGACAGCTCCTATAATTCACCCCTCCACTTT
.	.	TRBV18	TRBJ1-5	CASSPGASQPQHF	TGTGCCAGCTCGCCGGGGGCATCTCAGCCCCAGCATTTT
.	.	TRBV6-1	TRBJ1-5	CASSEVEGIGQPQHF	TGTGCCAGCAGTGAAGTGGAGGGGATTGGACAGCCCCAGCATTTT
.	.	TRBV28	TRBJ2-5	CASSSPWGDDGTQYF	TGTGCCAGCAGTTCCCCTTGGGGGGACGATGGGACCCAGTACTTC
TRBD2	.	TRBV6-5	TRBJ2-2	CASSGLSGGGGELFF	TGTGCCAGCAGCGGCCTTAGCGGGGGGGGCGGGGAGCTGTTTTTT
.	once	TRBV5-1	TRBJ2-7	CASSPKPGRYEQYF	TGCGCCAGCAGCCCCAAGCCGGGGCGGTATGAGCAGTACTTC
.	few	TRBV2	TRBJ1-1	CASSVRGTEAFF	TGTGCCAGCTCAGTGAGGGGCACTGAAGCTTTCTTT
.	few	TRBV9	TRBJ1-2	CASIPGEDRETIYGYTF	TGTGCCAGCATTCCGGGGGAGGACAGAGAAACGATCTATGGCTACACCTTC
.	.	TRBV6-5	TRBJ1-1	CASSYSAGRLNTEAFF	TGTGCCAGCAGTTACTCCGCCGGACGGCTGAACACTGAAGCTTTCTTT
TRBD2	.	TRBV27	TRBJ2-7	CASSLSPSGATYEQYF	TGTGCCAGCAGTTTATCGCCTAGCGGGGCCACCTACGAGCAGTACTTC
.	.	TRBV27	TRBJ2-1	CASSLVSYNEQFF	TGTGCCAGCAGTTTAGTTAGTTACAATGAGCAGTTCTTC